Listed below are T cell receptor beta chains from one sample, sequenced in a study of pediatric ulcerative colitis. Sequenced by immunoSEQ multiplex PCR; TCRdb stores in-frame clones only, minus some. The profile shows fewer than 40,000 clones, more than 75% of them singletons. Sequenced material: blood. The receptors stem from a boy younger than 18 with severe ulcerative colitis. CDR3s include the opening cysteine and the closing phenylalanine or tryptophan. Fields, in order: CDR3 protein, V gene.

CDR3aa: CASSVGSDYGYTF
v_gene: TRBV9

CDR3aa: CASSSGQGYSYEQYF
v_gene: TRBV5-1

CDR3aa: CASSYGQGGDGYTF
v_gene: TRBV6-6

CDR3aa: CASSYPPKHTQYF
v_gene: TRBV6-6

CDR3aa: CASSLVQGLSGNTIYF
v_gene: TRBV7-9

CDR3aa: CASSTAGNTEAFF
v_gene: TRBV19

CDR3aa: CASSPLAGTYEQYF
v_gene: TRBV18

CDR3aa: CASSLTTYEQYF
v_gene: TRBV6-1

CDR3aa: CASSERGQRETQYF
v_gene: TRBV25-1

CDR3aa: CATKMRWPGRGETQYF
v_gene: TRBV21-1

CDR3aa: CASSFGSGGARGYTF
v_gene: TRBV5-8

CDR3aa: CASSPEDRDGYEQYF
v_gene: TRBV28

CDR3aa: CASSQAGSGANVLTF
v_gene: TRBV4-1

CDR3aa: CASNTGPYEQYF
v_gene: TRBV30

CDR3aa: CASSGRLAGGRSTQYF
v_gene: TRBV28

CDR3aa: CAISDSNYGYTF
v_gene: TRBV10-3

CDR3aa: CASSAGGPYGYTF
v_gene: TRBV10-2

CDR3aa: CASSYSGREAFF
v_gene: TRBV6-5

CDR3aa: CASSSQTSGGTDTQYF
v_gene: TRBV13

CDR3aa: CASSLGGGEQFF
v_gene: TRBV7-9

CDR3aa: CATRPPSVSSYNSPLHF
v_gene: TRBV19

CDR3aa: CASSWDLSSYEQYF
v_gene: TRBV5-4

CDR3aa: CASRARGAHTDTQYF
v_gene: TRBV4-1

CDR3aa: CASSTLTGPFLF
v_gene: TRBV7-9

CDR3aa: CASSPSAGTNYNEQFF
v_gene: TRBV7-3

CDR3aa: CATSRDYRSSYNSPLHF
v_gene: TRBV15

CDR3aa: CASSPDSEKLFF
v_gene: TRBV18

CDR3aa: CASRQGGYEQYF
v_gene: TRBV2

CDR3aa: CASRTRGSGNTIYF
v_gene: TRBV6-5

CDR3aa: CASKEGSYEQYF
v_gene: TRBV6-6

CDR3aa: CASSPGDFNEKLFF
v_gene: TRBV6-6

CDR3aa: CASSESGFLGGNTIYF
v_gene: TRBV10-2

CDR3aa: CASSAGQDATEAFF
v_gene: TRBV9

CDR3aa: CASSLDRSVDTIYF
v_gene: TRBV5-1

CDR3aa: CSVRDRDTYEQYF
v_gene: TRBV29-1

CDR3aa: CASSSGQTNYEQYF
v_gene: TRBV13

CDR3aa: CASSAPAKNIQYF
v_gene: TRBV9

CDR3aa: CASSPGPFDGNEQFF
v_gene: TRBV19

CDR3aa: CASSEFQIAGDYEQYF
v_gene: TRBV2

CDR3aa: CSARREKLFF
v_gene: TRBV20-1

CDR3aa: CASSSIRGWGAFF
v_gene: TRBV27

CDR3aa: CASSRSTGDGYTF
v_gene: TRBV11-1